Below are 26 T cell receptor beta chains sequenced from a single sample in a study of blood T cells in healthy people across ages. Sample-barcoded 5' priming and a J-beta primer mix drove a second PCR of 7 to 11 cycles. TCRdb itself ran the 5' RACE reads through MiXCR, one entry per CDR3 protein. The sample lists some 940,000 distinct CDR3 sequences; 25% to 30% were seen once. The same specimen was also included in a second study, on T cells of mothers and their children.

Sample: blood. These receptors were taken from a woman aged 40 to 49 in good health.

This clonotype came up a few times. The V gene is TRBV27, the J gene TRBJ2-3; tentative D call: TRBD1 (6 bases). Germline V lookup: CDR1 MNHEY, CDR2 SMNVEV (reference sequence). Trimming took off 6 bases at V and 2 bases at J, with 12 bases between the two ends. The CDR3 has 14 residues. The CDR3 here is CASRATGYTDTQYF. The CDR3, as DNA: TGTGCCAGCAGAGCTACAGGGTACACAGATACGCAGTATTTT.

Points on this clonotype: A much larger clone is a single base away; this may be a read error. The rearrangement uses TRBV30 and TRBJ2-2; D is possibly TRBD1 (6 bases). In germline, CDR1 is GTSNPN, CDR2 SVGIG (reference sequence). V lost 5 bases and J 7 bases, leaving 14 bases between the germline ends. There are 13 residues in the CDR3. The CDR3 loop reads CAWANRVGGELFF. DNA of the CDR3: TGTGCCTGGGCGAACAGGGTTGGCGGGGAGCTGTTTTTT.

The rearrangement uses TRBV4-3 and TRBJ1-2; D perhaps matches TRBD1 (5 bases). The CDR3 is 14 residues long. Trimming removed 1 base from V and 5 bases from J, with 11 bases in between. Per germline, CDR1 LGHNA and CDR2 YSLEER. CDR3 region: CASSQVDSAYGYTF. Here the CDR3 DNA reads TGCGCCAGCAGCCAAGTTGACAGCGCTTATGGCTACACCTTC.

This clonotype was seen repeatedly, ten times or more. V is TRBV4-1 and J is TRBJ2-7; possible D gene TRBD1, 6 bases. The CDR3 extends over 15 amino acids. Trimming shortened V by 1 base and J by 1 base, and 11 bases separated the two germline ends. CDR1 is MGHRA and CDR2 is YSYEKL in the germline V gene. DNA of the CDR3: TGCGCCAGCAGCCAAGCGACAGGTCCTTCCTACGAGCAGTACTTC. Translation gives CASSQATGPSYEQYF.

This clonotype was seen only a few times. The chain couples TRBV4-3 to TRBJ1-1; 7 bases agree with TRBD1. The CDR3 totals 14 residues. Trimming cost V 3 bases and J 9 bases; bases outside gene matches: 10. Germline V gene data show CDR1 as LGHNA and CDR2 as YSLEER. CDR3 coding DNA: TGCGCCAGCAGCCAGGACCCTGGGGACAGAAAAGCTTTCTTT. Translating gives CASSQDPGDRKAFF.

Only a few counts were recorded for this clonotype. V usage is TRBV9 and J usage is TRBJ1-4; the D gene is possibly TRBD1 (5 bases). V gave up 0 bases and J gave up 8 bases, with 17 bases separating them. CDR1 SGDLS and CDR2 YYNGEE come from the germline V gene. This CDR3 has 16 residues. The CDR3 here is CASSVDQGAKSEKLFF. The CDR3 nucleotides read TGTGCCAGCAGCGTAGATCAAGGGGCCAAGAGCGAAAAACTGTTTTTT. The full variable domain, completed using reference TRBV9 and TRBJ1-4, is DSGVTQTPKHLITATGQRVTLRCSPRSGDLSVYWYQQSLDQGLQFLIQYYNGEERAKGNILERFSAQQFPDLHSELNLSSLELGDSALYFCASSVDQGAKSEKLFFGSGTQLSVL.

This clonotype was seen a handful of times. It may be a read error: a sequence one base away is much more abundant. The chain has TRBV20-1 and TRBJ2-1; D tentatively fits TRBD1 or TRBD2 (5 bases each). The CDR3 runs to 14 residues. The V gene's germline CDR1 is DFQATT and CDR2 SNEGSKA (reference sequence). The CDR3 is CSVQLGTADNKQFF. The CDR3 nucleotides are TGCAGTGTCCAATTGGGGACCGCAGACAATAAGCAGTTCTTC.

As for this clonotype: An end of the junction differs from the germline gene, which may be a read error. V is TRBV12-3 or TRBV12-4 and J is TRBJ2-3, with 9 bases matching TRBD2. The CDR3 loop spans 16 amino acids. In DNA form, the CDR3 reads TGTGCCAGCAGTTTACAAGGCGGGGGGGCCTCTAATACGCGGTATTTT. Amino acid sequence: CASSLQGGGASNTRYF.

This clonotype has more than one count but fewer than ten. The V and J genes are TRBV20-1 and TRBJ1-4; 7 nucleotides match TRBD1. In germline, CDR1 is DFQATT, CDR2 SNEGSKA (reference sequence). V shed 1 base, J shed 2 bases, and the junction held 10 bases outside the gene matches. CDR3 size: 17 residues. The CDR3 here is CSARAKGALTTNEKLFF. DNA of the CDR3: TGCAGTGCTAGAGCTAAGGGGGCTCTTACGACTAATGAAAAACTGTTTTTT.

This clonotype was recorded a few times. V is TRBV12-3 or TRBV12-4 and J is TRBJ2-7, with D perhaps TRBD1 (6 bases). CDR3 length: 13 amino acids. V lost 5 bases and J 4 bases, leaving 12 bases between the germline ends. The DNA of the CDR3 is TGTGCCAGCAGTAGACAGGTTGGATACGAGCAGTACTTC. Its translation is CASSRQVGYEQYF.

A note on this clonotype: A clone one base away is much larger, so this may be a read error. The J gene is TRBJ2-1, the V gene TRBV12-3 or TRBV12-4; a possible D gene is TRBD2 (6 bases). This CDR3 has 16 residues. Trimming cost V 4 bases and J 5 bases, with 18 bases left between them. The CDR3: CASSSHGRKTDNEQFF. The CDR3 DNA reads TGTGCCAGCAGTTCCCACGGGAGAAAGACCGACAATGAGCAGTTCTTC.

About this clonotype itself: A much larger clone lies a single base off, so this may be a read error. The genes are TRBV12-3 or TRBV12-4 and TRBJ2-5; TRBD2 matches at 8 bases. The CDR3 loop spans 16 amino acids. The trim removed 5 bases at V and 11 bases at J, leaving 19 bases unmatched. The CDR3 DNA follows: TGTGCCAGCAGTCCCGCGGCGGGGGGCCCCTACAATGAGCAGTACTTC. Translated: CASSPAAGGPYNEQYF.

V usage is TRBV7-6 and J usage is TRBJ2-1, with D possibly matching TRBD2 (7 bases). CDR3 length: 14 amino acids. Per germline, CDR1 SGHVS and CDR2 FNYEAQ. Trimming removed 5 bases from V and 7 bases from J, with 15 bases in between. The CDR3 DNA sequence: TGTGCCAGCAGCCCAAGGCGGGGGCGGAATGAGCAGTTCTTC. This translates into CASSPRRGRNEQFF.

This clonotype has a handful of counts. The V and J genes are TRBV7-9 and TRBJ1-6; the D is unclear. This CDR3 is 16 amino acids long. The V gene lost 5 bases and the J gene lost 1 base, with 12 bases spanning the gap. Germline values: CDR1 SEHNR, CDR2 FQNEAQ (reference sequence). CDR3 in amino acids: CASSQLGNSYNSPLHF. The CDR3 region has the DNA TGTGCCAGCAGCCAGCTGGGGAATTCCTATAATTCACCCCTCCACTTT. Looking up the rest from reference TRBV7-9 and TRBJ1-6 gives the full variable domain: DTGVSQNPRHKITKRGQNVTFRCDPISEHNRLYWYRQTLGQGPEFLTYFQNEAQLEKSRLLSDRFSAERPKGSFSTLEIQRTEQGDSAMYLCASSQLGNSYNSPLHFGNGTRLTVT.

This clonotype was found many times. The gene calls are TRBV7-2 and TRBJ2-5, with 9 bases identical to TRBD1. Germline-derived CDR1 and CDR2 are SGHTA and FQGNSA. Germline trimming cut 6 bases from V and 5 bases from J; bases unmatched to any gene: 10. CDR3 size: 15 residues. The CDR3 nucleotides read TGTGCCAGCAGAACCGACAGGGGGTTTTGGGAGACCCAGTACTTC. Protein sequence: CASRTDRGFWETQYF.

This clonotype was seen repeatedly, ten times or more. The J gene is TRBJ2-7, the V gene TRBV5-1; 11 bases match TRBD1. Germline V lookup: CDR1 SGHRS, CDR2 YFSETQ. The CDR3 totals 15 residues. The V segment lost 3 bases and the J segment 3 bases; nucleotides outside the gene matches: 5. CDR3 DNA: TGCGCCAGCAGCTCGGGACAGGGGGGTATCTACGAGCAGTACTTC. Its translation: CASSSGQGGIYEQYF.

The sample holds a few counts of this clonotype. CDR3 sequence: CSAREPSGGSIYEQYF. CDR3 sequence (DNA): TGCAGTGCTAGAGAGCCTAGCGGGGGGTCGATCTACGAGCAGTACTTC. The rearrangement links TRBV20-1 to TRBJ2-7; 11 nucleotides align to TRBD2. Germline V gene data show CDR1 as DFQATT and CDR2 as SNEGSKA (reference sequence). The CDR3 has 16 amino acids. Germline trimming cut 0 bases from V and 3 bases from J; bases unmatched to any gene: 7.

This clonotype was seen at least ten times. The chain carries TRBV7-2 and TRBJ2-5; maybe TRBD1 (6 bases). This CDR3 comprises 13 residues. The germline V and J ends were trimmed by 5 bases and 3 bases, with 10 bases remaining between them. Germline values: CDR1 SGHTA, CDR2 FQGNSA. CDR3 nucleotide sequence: TGTGCCAGCAGCCCCTGGACAGAAGAGACCCAGTACTTC. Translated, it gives CASSPWTEETQYF.

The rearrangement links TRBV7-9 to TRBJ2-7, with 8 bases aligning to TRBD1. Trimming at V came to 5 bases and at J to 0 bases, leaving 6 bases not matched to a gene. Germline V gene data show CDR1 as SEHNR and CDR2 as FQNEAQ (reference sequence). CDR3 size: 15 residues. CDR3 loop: CASSPDGTGSYEQYF. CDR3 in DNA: TGTGCCAGCAGCCCCGATGGGACAGGCTCCTACGAGCAGTACTTC. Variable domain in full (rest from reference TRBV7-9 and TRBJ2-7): DTGVSQNPRHKITKRGQNVTFRCDPISEHNRLYWYRQTLGQGPEFLTYFQNEAQLEKSRLLSDRFSAERPKGSFSTLEIQRTEQGDSAMYLCASSPDGTGSYEQYFGPGTRLTVT.

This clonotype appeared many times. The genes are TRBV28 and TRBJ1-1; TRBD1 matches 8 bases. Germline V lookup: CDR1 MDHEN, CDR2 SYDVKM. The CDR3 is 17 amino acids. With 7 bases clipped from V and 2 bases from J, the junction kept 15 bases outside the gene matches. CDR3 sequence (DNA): TGTGCCAGCATCCCCGGTGGGGCAGGGGGCGGCAACACTGAAGCTTTCTTT. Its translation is CASIPGGAGGGNTEAFF.

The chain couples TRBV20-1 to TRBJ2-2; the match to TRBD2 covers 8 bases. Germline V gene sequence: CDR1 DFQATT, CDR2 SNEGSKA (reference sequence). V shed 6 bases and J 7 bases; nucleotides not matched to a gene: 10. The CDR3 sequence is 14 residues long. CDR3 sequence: CSAPERGGGGELFF. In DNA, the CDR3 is TGCAGTGCCCCCGAACGGGGGGGCGGCGGGGAGCTGTTTTTT.

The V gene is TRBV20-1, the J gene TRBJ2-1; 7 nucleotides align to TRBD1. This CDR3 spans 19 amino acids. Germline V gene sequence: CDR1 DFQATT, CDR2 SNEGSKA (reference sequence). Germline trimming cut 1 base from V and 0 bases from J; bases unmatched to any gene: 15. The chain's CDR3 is CSARVGGPGQTRSYNEQFF. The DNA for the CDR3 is TGCAGTGCTAGAGTGGGTGGTCCGGGACAGACTCGCTCCTACAATGAGCAGTTCTTC.

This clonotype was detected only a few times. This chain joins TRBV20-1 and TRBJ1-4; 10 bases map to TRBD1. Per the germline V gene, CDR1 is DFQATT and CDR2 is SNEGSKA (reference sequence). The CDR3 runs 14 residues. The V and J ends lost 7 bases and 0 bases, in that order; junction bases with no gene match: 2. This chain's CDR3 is CSGTGGTTNEKLFF. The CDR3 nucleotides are TGCAGTGGGACAGGGGGAACAACTAATGAAAAACTGTTTTTT.

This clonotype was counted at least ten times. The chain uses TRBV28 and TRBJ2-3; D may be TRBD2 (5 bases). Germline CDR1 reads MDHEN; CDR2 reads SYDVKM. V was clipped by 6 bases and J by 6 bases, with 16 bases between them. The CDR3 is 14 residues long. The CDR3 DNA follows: TGTGCCAGCAGCGGGGTCCCCACCACGGATACGCAGTATTTT. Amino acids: CASSGVPTTDTQYF. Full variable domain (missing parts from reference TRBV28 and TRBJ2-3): DVKVTQSSRYLVKRTGEKVFLECVQDMDHENMFWYRQDPGLGLRLIYFSYDVKMKEKGDIPEGYSVSREKKERFSLILESASTNQTSMYLCASSGVPTTDTQYFGPGTRLTVL.

The CDR3 DNA reads as TGCGCCAGCAGCTTGGCCAAGGGGATTTGGACAGATACGCAGTATTTT. The encoded protein is CASSLAKGIWTDTQYF. The chain recombines TRBV5-1 with TRBJ2-3; TRBD1 is a possible D gene (5 bases). The CDR3 runs 16 residues. Trimming cost V 0 bases and J 3 bases, with 14 bases left between them. CDR1 and CDR2 (germline): SGHRS, YFSETQ.

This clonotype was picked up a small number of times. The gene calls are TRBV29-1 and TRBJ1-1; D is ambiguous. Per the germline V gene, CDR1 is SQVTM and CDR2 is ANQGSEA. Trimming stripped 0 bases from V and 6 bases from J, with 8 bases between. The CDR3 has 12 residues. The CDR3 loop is CSVEERVAEAFF. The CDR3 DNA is TGCAGCGTTGAAGAGCGAGTGGCTGAAGCTTTCTTT.